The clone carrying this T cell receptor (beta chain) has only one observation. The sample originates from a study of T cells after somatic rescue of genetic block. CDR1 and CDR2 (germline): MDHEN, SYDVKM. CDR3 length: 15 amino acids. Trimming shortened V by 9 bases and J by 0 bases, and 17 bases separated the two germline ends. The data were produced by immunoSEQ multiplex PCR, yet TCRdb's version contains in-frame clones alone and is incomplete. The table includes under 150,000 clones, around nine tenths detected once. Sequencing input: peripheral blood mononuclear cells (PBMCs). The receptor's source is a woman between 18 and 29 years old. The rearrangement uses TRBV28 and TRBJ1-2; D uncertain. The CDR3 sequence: CASQTWQNPNYGYTF. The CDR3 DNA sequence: TGTGCCAGTCAAACCTGGCAGAACCCTAACTATGGCTACACCTTC.